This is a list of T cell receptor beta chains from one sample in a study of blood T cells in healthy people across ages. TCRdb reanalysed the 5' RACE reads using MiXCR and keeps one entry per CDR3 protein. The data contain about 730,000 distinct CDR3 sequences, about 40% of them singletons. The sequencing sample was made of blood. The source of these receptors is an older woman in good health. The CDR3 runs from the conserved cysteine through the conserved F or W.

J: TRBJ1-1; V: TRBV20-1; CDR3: CTGQGASNTEAFF
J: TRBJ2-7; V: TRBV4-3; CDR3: CASSQEHGYEQYF
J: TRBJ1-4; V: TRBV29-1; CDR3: CSVAGGGATNEKLFF
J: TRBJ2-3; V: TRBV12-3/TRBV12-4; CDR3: CASSFYLAGATDTQYF
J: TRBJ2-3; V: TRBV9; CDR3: CASSVGDQSTDTQYF
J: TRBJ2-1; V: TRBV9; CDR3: CASSAEGGLRYNEQFF
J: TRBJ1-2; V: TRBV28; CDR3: CASSSTGELGYGYTF
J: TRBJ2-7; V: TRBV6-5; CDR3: CASSGRTGRTYEQYF
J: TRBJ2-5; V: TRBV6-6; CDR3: CASTFQSGAEKYF
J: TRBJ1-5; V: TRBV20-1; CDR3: CSAPDSINQPQHF
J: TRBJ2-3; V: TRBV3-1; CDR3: CASSQSGTILTDTQYF
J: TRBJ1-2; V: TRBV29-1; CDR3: CSVDSGGYTF
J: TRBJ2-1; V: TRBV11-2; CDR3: CASSPGGGTIGNEQFF
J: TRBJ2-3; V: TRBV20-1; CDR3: CSASLIMDTQYF
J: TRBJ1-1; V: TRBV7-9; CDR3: CASSPRGIGTSRHTEAFF
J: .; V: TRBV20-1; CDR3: CSTSNGLAGETQYF
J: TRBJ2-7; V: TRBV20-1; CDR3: CSASMTGTSGYNEQYF
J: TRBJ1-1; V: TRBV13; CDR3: CASRVYGQGAHDTEAFF
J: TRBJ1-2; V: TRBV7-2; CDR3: CASSFPATGQGAYGYTF
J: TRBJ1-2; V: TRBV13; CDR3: CASSLRDRENYGYTF